One and the same sample provided the 23 T cell receptor beta chains below, sequenced in a study of T cell responses to AZD1222 COVID-19 vaccine (dated by TCRdb to about 2021). The library relied on the immunoSEQ multiplex PCR assay. In its TCRdb copy, this immuneACCESS table keeps in-frame sequences only and misses some clones. Where compared with another copy, unresolved V genes explain less than half of these, and the others have no known cause. The sample contains more than 110,000 clones, roughly 90% of them found a single time. 2.5% to 4% of the sample rests with the top ten. This specimen's time point label, interpreted: about 28 days (+/-7) after the second vaccine dose. The sample consisted of peripheral blood, taken 28 days after the second AZD1222 dose. The source of these receptors is an adult who received the AZD1222 COVID-19 vaccine.

The J gene is TRBJ2-1, the V gene TRBV19; tentatively, D is TRBD2 (6 bases). V was shortened by 6 bases and J by 3 bases, with 12 bases between the two germline ends. The germline V gene has CDR1 LNHDA and CDR2 SQIVND (reference sequence). The CDR3 totals 14 residues. The CDR3: CASSTSNLYNEQFF. The DNA for the CDR3 is TGTGCCAGTAGCACTAGCAATCTCTACAATGAGCAGTTCTTC.

CDR3 region: CASSLLAGPATNEKLFF. The DNA for the CDR3 is TGTGCCAGCAGTTTATTGGCAGGGCCGGCAACTAATGAAAAACTGTTTTTT. The chain employs TRBV28 and TRBJ1-4, with TRBD1 as a possible D gene (5 bases). CDR1 and CDR2 (germline): MDHEN, SYDVKM. The CDR3 length is 17 residues. Between the trimmed V and J ends, which lost 1 base and 0 bases, there was a span of 12 bases.

The J gene is TRBJ2-2, the V gene TRBV28, with 11 bases matching TRBD1. This CDR3 is built from 14 residues. The junction had 5 bases not matched to a gene; V was cut back by 10 bases and J by 4 bases. Germline V CDR1 and CDR2: MDHEN, SYDVKM. Here the CDR3 DNA reads TGTGCCATCGCGGACAGGGGGCTCACCGGGGAGCTGTTTTTT. The encoded protein is CAIADRGLTGELFF.

This chain connects TRBV5-1 to TRBJ2-7; TRBD1 might be the D (5 bases). V lost 0 bases and J 3 bases, leaving 13 bases between the germline ends. Per germline, CDR1 SGHRS and CDR2 YFSETQ. There are 15 residues in the CDR3. The CDR3 is CASSLVSKGVYEQYF. The CDR3 DNA is TGCGCCAGCAGCTTGGTGTCCAAAGGGGTCTACGAGCAGTACTTC. The variable domain in full, completed from reference TRBV5-1 and TRBJ2-7, reads KAGVTQTPRYLIKTRGQQVTLSCSPISGHRSVSWYQQTPGQGLQFLFEYFSETQRNKGNFPGRFSGRQFSNSRSEMNVSTLELGDSALYLCASSLVSKGVYEQYFGPGTRLTVT.

This clone was counted a single time. The chain combines TRBV6-2 or TRBV6-3 with TRBJ2-3, with 8 bases that match TRBD2. J lost 1 base, V lost 1 base, and 4 bases had no gene match. The CDR3 spans 16 residues. Germline V gene sequence: CDR1 MNHEY, CDR2 SVGEGT. Here the CDR3 DNA reads TGTGCCAGCAGTTACTGGCGGGAGGATCGCACAGATACGCAGTATTTT. Translated, it gives CASSYWREDRTDTQYF.

The rearrangement joins TRBV5-1 to TRBJ1-1; TRBD1 matches at 11 bases. The CDR3 is 16 residues long. The V gene end was trimmed by 4 bases and the J gene end by 0 bases; junction bases not matched to a gene: 5. Germline lookup yields CDR1 SGHRS and CDR2 YFSETQ. CDR3 coding DNA: TGCGCCAGCAGCCCACGGACAGGGGGCTTGAACACTGAAGCTTTCTTT. It codes for CASSPRTGGLNTEAFF.

This chain joins TRBV13 and TRBJ1-1; D not resolved. This CDR3 spans 12 amino acids. V was clipped by 4 bases and J by 6 bases, with 9 bases between them. Germline assignment: CDR1 PRHDT and CDR2 FYEKMQ (reference sequence). CDR3 DNA: TGTGCCAGCAGCTGGAGACAATCTGAAGCTTTCTTT. Translation: CASSWRQSEAFF.

The chain links TRBV15 to TRBJ1-6; D ambiguous. V lost 0 bases and J 4 bases, leaving 10 bases between the germline ends. The germline V gene encodes CDR1 LNHNV and CDR2 YYDKDF (reference sequence). The CDR3 has 16 amino acids. The CDR3 sequence: CATSRDLRLYNSPLHF. DNA of the CDR3: TGTGCCACCAGCAGAGATCTACGACTGTATAATTCACCCCTCCACTTT.

The CDR3 nucleotides are TGCGCCAGCAGTCACGTACCGGGACAGAGAGTTCCAACTAATGAAAAACTGTTTTTT. It encodes CASSHVPGQRVPTNEKLFF. The rearrangement uses TRBV23-1 and TRBJ1-4; 7 bases match TRBD1. TRBV23-1 belongs to the ORF category, with a function that is uncertain. V trimming: 3 bases; J trimming: 0 bases; junction bases outside the gene matches: 13. The CDR3 has 19 amino acids.

In this sample, this clone turned up a few times. V gene TRBV2 combines with J gene TRBJ2-1; D possibly uses TRBD1 or TRBD2 (6 bases each). Germline CDR1 is SNHLY and CDR2 is FYNNEI. The CDR3 sequence is 14 residues long. The germline V and J ends were trimmed by 8 bases and 6 bases, with 17 bases remaining between them. The CDR3, as DNA: TGTGCCAGCGATAGGGGGGAGGTTGGCAATGAGCAGTTCTTC. It yields the protein CASDRGEVGNEQFF.

The chain combines TRBV30 with TRBJ1-4, with 10 nucleotides matching TRBD1. Germline trimming cut 2 bases from V and 7 bases from J; bases unmatched to any gene: 1. The CDR3 spans 13 residues. The V gene's germline CDR1 is GTSNPN and CDR2 SVGIG (reference sequence). The CDR3 sequence is CAWSRDRGEKLFF. The CDR3 region has the DNA TGTGCCTGGAGTCGGGACAGGGGTGAAAAACTGTTTTTT.

V usage is TRBV5-6 and J usage is TRBJ1-4, with TRBD1 identical over 7 bases. The germline V gene has CDR1 SGHDT and CDR2 YYEEEE. The CDR3 is 15 residues long. With 3 bases clipped from V and 8 bases from J, the junction kept 10 bases outside the gene matches. The CDR3 region is CASSSGQSNVEKLFF. The CDR3 nucleotides read TGTGCCAGCAGCTCGGGACAGTCGAATGTGGAAAAACTGTTTTTT.

The chain uses TRBV7-9 and TRBJ1-1; D is possibly TRBD1 (5 bases). The V end lost 11 bases, the J end lost 0 bases, and 10 bases lay between the germline ends. The V gene's germline CDR1 is SEHNR and CDR2 FQNEAQ (reference sequence). There are 12 residues in the CDR3. The DNA for the CDR3 is TGTGCCGCGGGACCCTTGAACACTGAAGCTTTCTTT. Translated, it gives CAAGPLNTEAFF.

This clone was recorded only once. The CDR3 DNA follows: TGTGCCAGCTCACCTGGAGGGGATCAAGAGACCCAGTACTTC. Its translation is CASSPGGDQETQYF. This chain connects TRBV18 to TRBJ2-5, with a weak D call TRBD2 (6 bases). V shed 3 bases and J shed 2 bases, with 10 bases lying between them. The CDR3 consists of 14 residues. Germline CDR1 is KGHSH and CDR2 is LQKENI.

The chain uses TRBV28 and TRBJ1-4; D not resolved. The V end lost 4 bases, the J end lost 0 bases, and 12 bases lay between the germline ends. CDR1 is MDHEN and CDR2 is SYDVKM in the germline V gene. This CDR3 contains 16 residues. The CDR3 DNA reads TGTGCCAGCAGTTCCCCGGCAGCCGCAACTAATGAAAAACTGTTTTTT. Its protein is CASSSPAAATNEKLFF.

J is TRBJ1-5 and V is TRBV6-1, with D unresolved. Germline V gene lookup returns CDR1 MNHNS and CDR2 SASEGT. With 3 bases removed from V and 6 bases from J, the gap between germline ends came to 6 bases. The CDR3 has 12 residues. The CDR3 reads CASSEVAQPQHF. In DNA, the CDR3 is TGTGCCAGCAGTGAGGTGGCTCAGCCCCAGCATTTT.

The rearrangement links TRBV7-9 to TRBJ2-5; a possible D gene is TRBD1 (6 bases). CDR3 length equals 16 residues. Trimming removed 2 bases at V and 4 bases at J, with 17 bases between. CDR1 and CDR2 from the germline V gene are SEHNR and FQNEAQ (reference sequence). The CDR3 coding sequence is TGTGCCAGCAGCTTACGTACAGGGATGTACGGAGAGACCCAGTACTTC. Translating it yields CASSLRTGMYGETQYF.

The rearrangement links TRBV5-4 to TRBJ1-1; unclear D gene. The CDR3 contains 14 residues. Germline assignment: CDR1 SGHNT and CDR2 YYREEE (reference sequence). Trimming removed 0 bases at V and 6 bases at J, with 12 bases between. Written as DNA, the CDR3 is TGTGCCAGCAGCTTGGAGTTAAGGAGGGCTGAAGCTTTCTTT. Amino acid sequence: CASSLELRRAEAFF.

The chain uses TRBV28 and TRBJ2-2; D is unclear. This CDR3 comprises 15 residues. Germline CDR1 is MDHEN and CDR2 is SYDVKM. V lost 10 bases and J lost 2, with 17 bases in between. The CDR3 spells CATIASGLNTGELFF. The CDR3 DNA is TGTGCCACCATCGCCTCGGGTCTTAACACCGGGGAGCTGTTTTTT.

The chain employs TRBV28 and TRBJ1-1; D is undetermined. The CDR3 contains 11 residues. Germline CDR1 and CDR2: MDHEN and SYDVKM. V dropped 7 bases and J dropped 9 bases, with 12 bases sitting between them. In DNA form, the CDR3 reads TGTGCCAGCACCACAGAGTATCAAGCTTTCTTT. This sequence encodes CASTTEYQAFF.

This clone came up a few times. CDR3 in amino acids: CASSRNLGTSGNEQFF. As DNA, the CDR3 is TGTGCCAGCAGCCGAAACCTCGGGACTAGCGGAAATGAGCAGTTCTTC. The chain links TRBV4-2 to TRBJ2-1; 11 bases align to TRBD2. CDR1 and CDR2 (germline): LGHNA, YNFKEQ. Trimming at V came to 4 bases and at J to 7 bases, leaving 9 bases not matched to a gene. This CDR3 has 16 residues.

The chain uses TRBV18 and TRBJ1-1; D not certain. CDR3 length equals 14 residues. Per the germline V gene, CDR1 is KGHSH and CDR2 is LQKENI. V lost 5 bases and J 6 bases, leaving 16 bases between the germline ends. The CDR3 nucleotides are TGTGCCAGCTCATTCTTACGGAGGCGGGCTGAAGCTTTCTTT. This sequence encodes CASSFLRRRAEAFF.

The V gene is TRBV5-1, the J gene TRBJ2-5; TRBD1 aligns across 8 bases. This CDR3 region has 13 residues. Germline CDR1 and CDR2: SGHRS and YFSETQ. V lost 4 bases to trimming and J lost 3 bases; unmatched junction nucleotides: 2. CDR3 in amino acids: CASSVGQEETQYF. The DNA for the CDR3 is TGCGCCAGCAGCGTGGGACAGGAAGAGACCCAGTACTTC. Complete variable domain (other parts from reference TRBV5-1 and TRBJ2-5): KAGVTQTPRYLIKTRGQQVTLSCSPISGHRSVSWYQQTPGQGLQFLFEYFSETQRNKGNFPGRFSGRQFSNSRSEMNVSTLELGDSALYLCASSVGQEETQYFGPGTRLLVL.